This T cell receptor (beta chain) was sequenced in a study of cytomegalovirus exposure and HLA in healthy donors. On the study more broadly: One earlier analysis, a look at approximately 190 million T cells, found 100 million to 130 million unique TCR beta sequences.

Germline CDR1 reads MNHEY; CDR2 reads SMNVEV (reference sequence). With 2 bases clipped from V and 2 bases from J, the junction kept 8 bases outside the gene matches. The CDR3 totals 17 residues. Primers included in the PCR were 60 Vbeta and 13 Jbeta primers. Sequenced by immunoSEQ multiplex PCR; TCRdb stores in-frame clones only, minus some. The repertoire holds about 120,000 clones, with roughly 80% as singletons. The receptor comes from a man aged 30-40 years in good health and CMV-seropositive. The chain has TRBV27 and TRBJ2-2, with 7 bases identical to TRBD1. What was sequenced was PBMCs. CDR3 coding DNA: TGTGCCAGCAGTTTACGGAACAGGGGCGGTAACACCGGGGAGCTGTTTTTT. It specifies CASSLRNRGGNTGELFF.